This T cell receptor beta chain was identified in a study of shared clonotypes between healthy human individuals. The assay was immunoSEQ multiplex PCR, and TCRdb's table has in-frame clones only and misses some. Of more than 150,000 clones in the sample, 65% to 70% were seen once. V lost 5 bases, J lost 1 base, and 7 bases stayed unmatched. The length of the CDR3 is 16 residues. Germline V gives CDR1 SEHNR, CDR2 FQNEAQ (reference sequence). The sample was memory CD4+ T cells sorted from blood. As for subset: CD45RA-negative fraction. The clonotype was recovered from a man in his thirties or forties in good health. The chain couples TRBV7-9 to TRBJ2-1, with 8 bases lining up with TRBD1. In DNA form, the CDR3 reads TGTGCCAGCAGCCCCAGGACAGGGACATCCTACAATGAGCAGTTCTTC. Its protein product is CASSPRTGTSYNEQFF.